This T cell receptor beta chain was recorded in a study of cytomegalovirus exposure and HLA in healthy donors (dated by TCRdb to 2017 to 2019). About the study as a whole: An earlier analysis of fewer than 750 of the donors reported over 250 Gb of sequence data and 117 million unique TCR beta sequences obtained from roughly 180 million T cells. In the later analysis, no new phenotypic data were used to find candidate immune exposures; instead, reliance was placed on TCR beta sequences and their occurrence across donors. To decide whether each TCR beta V gene segment behaved as functional or pseudogenic, an earlier analysis of fewer than 750 of the donors relied on high-throughput TCR beta sequencing. Among a few hundred genotyped donors of the cohort, an average of approximately 240,000 unique TCR beta nucleotide sequences were sequenced per donor, around 18% of them non-productive. Typing coverage differed by locus: A, B, C, DRB1 and DQB1 were typed in about 629-640 donors, DQA1 in roughly 500, DPA1 in over 600, and DPB1 in approximately 450. HLA typing included class I and class II loci at four-digit resolution. Besides the first cohort of approximately 670 subjects, a separate validation cohort made up of 120 different subjects was used. A later genetic analysis took genome-wide SNP genotypes for about 55% of the 666 donors and used that subset as a discovery cohort. Four to six DR-DQ haplotypes were handled as single units for association and clustering because linkage in the cohort was strong. Using immunosequencing, the study profiled T cell repertoires from about 610 subjects and related those repertoires to cytomegalovirus serostatus. Every repertoire in the discovery cohort had been generated on one and the same sequencing platform. The study aimed to test whether cataloging public T cell receptors could reveal signatures of past pathogen exposure. Donor age, sex, ethnicity and CMV serostatus were compiled alongside the repertoire data. The genetic ancestry cluster associated with self-reported Caucasian donors included over 80% of the roughly 360 genotyped donors. About 280 gigabases of sequencing data and 70 million to 100 million unique TCR sequences made up an early release that covered nearly 650 HLA-typed donors. To predict cytomegalovirus infection status, the study brought together high-throughput TCR immunosequencing, statistical association of individual TCRs with disease status, and machine learning. A later analysis re-examined previously published TCR beta repertoires from about 670 donors and added high-resolution HLA genotyping to investigate patterns of TCR occurrence.

Libraries were built with the immunoSEQ multiplex PCR assay. For the multiplex PCR, a mixture combining 60 forward primers for TCR Vbeta segments and 13 reverse primers for TCR Jbeta segments was used. A multiplex PCR assay on genomic DNA amplified the CDR3 region of rearranged TCR beta genes. The amplified TCR beta libraries were sequenced on the Illumina HiSeq System as 87-base-pair reads. The original methods were these. A later analysis counted 75 million to 100 million unique TCR beta chains across the roughly 700 repertoires, and some 11 million of these chains were shared by at least two donors. Raw reads were error-corrected and collapsed into unique sequences with a nearest-neighbor algorithm that merged closely related sequences to remove PCR and sequencing errors. V, D and J gene segments were assigned by aligning CDR3 sequences to IMGT reference sequences. Each retained sequence needed at least a six-nucleotide match to both a V gene segment and a J gene segment. A rearrangement was called productive if the CDR3 had no stop codons and remained in frame with V and J, and every other rearrangement was called non-productive. CDR3 was defined according to IMGT convention as the region running from the second conserved V-encoded cysteine to the conserved J-encoded phenylalanine. The earlier analysis of about 560 of the donors excluded any sequence lacking an unambiguous match to a single V gene segment. In an earlier analysis of 450 to 700 of the donors, V segments were called functional above 56.7% productive rearrangements and were called segregating when the between-donor standard deviation exceeded 5%. A statistical classification framework was developed to diagnose cytomegalovirus status using the catalog of TCR beta chain sequences. In a later analysis, V and J genes were assigned by comparing TCR nucleotide sequences against IMGT/GENE-DB human TR gene sequences. In a later analysis, CDR3 sequences and most-parsimonious VDJ recombination scenarios were assigned using the TCRdist pipeline. In a later analysis, each TCR beta chain was defined by its CDR3 amino acid sequence together with its V-gene family, and reads lacking a unique V-gene family were excluded. As a way to deal with suspected cross-contamination and a sequencing artifact, a later analysis dropped hundreds of nucleotide sequences that were highly shared and had low generation probability. In a later analysis, a clonal expansion index for each public chain was calculated from normalized within-repertoire ranks of inferred template counts. In a later analysis, generation probabilities were computed with a VDJ recombination model fitted to out-of-frame rearrangements, and the resulting probabilities were checked against IGoR. A later analysis scored TCR-TCR, TCR-HLA and TCR-CMV co-occurrence with hypergeometric tests, applying a repertoire-size bias correction to TCR pairs. To estimate false discovery rates, a later analysis permuted the HLA or CMV assignments 20 times. In a later analysis, co-occurring TCRs were grouped using DBSCAN, with TCRdist sequence similarity added in when clustering inside HLA-allele-positive subsets. Co-occurrence clustering excluded repertoires with fewer than 30,000 or more than 120,000 public chains, plus five with anomalous nucleotide sharing. Held by TCRdb, this immuneACCESS table contains in-frame sequences only and omits some clones. Under half of the omission traces to an unresolved V gene where checked; the cause of the rest is unknown. That table supplies the V and J calls and clone size; D and trimming were determined from the DNA. The sample data list 150,000 or so clones, and around 81% of these were observed just once. Together, the top ten hold around 5.2% of the sample.

The cohort comprised more than 550 healthy bone marrow donors. At the time of sampling, every cohort member was nominally healthy, though immune exposures that went unrecorded were likely present. The donor was CMV seropositive and belonged to the group of more than 250 seropositive cohort members. Every donor gave a peripheral blood sample, and the peripheral blood mononuclear cells from that sample were used for TCR beta sequencing. Genomic DNA was extracted from the blood cell samples with the Qiagen DNeasy Blood Extraction Kit. Per the germline V gene, MDHEN is the CDR1 and SYDVKM is the CDR2. Germline trimming: 8 bases from V, 6 bases from J; junction bases outside gene matches: 5. Counted from cysteine to phenylalanine, this CDR3 has 12 amino acids. Only the CDR3 DNA stays, 36 bases, in frame from base 1. Results the study describes overall, beyond this receptor: The cohort was sequenced for TCR beta chains only, and without alpha or paired-chain data the features that could be detected were limited. While some public TCRs were present in many individuals, most TCR sequences turned up only very rarely across donors. In an earlier analysis of under 600 of the donors, most TCR beta V segments were observed in productive rearrangements about 87% or about 30% of the time, broadly matching IMGT annotations. A further reported finding was that TCR beta sequences accurately predicted the HLA-A and HLA-B alleles for most subjects in the first cohort. Compared with equally common non-associated chains, HLA-associated TCR beta chains in a later analysis were more clonally expanded and had lower generation probabilities. CMV serostatus was the only immune exposure information available for the cohort. The 87-base-pair reads could not distinguish some IMGT-functional V segments, including TRBV6-2 and TRBV6-3, so those segments were excluded. A total of 164 TCR beta chains were listed by the study as associated with cytomegalovirus. About 17 rarely observed V segments, including chromosome 9 orphons, were excluded from the earlier analysis of approximately 500 of the donors because counts were too low. A later genetic analysis reported fewer N-insertions in productive TCRs among donors in an Asian-associated ancestry cluster than the roughly 620-donor mean. Presence/absence analyses assumed roughly uniform sequencing depth across donors, an assumption that may not hold. Assigning TCR associations to individual alleles was difficult when HLA alleles, especially DR and DQ, strongly co-occurred. Correlated functional status among segregating V segments might be attributable to linkage disequilibrium, but an unknown experimental factor could not be ruled out. In vitro tests confirmed that three of the cytomegalovirus-associated TCR beta chains recognize cytomegalovirus antigens. A later genetic analysis associated a missense DCLRE1C variant with V-gene and J-gene trimming of TCR beta chains, and an independent cohort replicated the association. In a later analysis, the rate of TCR association differed among HLA loci, with DRB1 alleles having the most associated TCRs and HLA-C alleles having the fewest. A cluster of highly shared sequence variants was judged likely to be a technical artifact of the sequencing pipeline. Cytomegalovirus status was reported to be diagnosed by the classifier with high specificity and sensitivity in both the original and validation cohorts. Specific HLA alleles were associated with 16,951 TCR beta sequences at a false discovery rate of 0.05 in a later analysis. According to the authors, the approach could potentially be generalized to other disease states and immunological phenotypes. In a later analysis, most CMV-associated TCR beta chains were found to appear HLA-restricted, with HLA associations seemingly driven largely by CMV exposure. HLA typing was unavailable for some donors at each locus, so association tests used only the typed subset. According to a later analysis, parvovirus B19, influenza, CMV and Epstein-Barr virus appeared linked to several top co-occurrence clusters.

Remarks on this clone: No cognate antigen has been identified for it. No per-base quality is available; no much larger clone lies one base away.

This TCR was recovered from a woman in her thirties or forties in good health and CMV-seropositive. The chain joins TRBV28 to TRBJ2-7, with 9 junctional bases fitting TRBD1. The sequencing input was PBMCs. The nucleotide sequence is given as TGTGCCAGCTTAGGACAGGGGCGCGAGCAGTACTTC. It codes for CASLGQGREQYF.